Below are 29 T cell receptor beta chains sequenced from a single sample in a study of blood T cell repertoires in COVID-19. Only in-frame clones appear in the TCRdb table, and some are missing; sequencing was by immunoSEQ multiplex PCR. The table lists about 200,000 clones, about four fifths of them singletons, with 2% to 3% in the top ten. The sequenced sample was peripheral blood. These receptors came from a woman aged 40 to 50 with active or convalescent COVID-19.

V and J are TRBV7-9 and TRBJ2-1; D remains ambiguous. The germline V gene encodes CDR1 SEHNR and CDR2 FQNEAQ (reference sequence). V shed 2 bases and J shed 7 bases, with 15 bases lying between them. The CDR3 contains 15 residues. The CDR3 sequence is CASSLPQAPRNEQFF. As DNA, the CDR3 is TGTGCCAGCAGCTTACCCCAAGCCCCTCGGAATGAGCAGTTCTTC.

Only a few counts were recorded for this clone. The V call is TRBV11-2, the J call TRBJ2-2; D is possibly TRBD1 (5 bases). The CDR3 extends over 16 amino acids. The V gene lost 5 bases and the J gene lost 2 bases, with 15 bases spanning the gap. Germline V lookup: CDR1 SGHAT, CDR2 FQNNGV. The CDR3 region has the DNA TGTGCCAGCAGCCCTAGACAGATATCTAACACCGGGGAGCTGTTTTTT. It translates to CASSPRQISNTGELFF.

The chain combines TRBV11-2 with TRBJ2-3, with 12 nucleotides matching TRBD2. Germline CDR1 SGHAT, CDR2 FQNNGV. V shed 2 bases, J shed 1 base, and the junction held 4 bases outside the gene matches. CDR3 length: 17 amino acids. The CDR3 nucleotides read TGTGCCAGCAGCTTACTAGCGGGGGGGCTAGGCACAGATACGCAGTATTTT. Amino acids: CASSLLAGGLGTDTQYF.

CDR3 protein: CASSRGLGGSPLHF. CDR3 DNA: TGTGCCAGCAGTAGAGGACTCGGGGGATCACCCCTCCACTTT. The V call is TRBV6-4, the J call TRBJ1-6, with D possibly being TRBD1 (5 bases). Germline CDR1 and CDR2: MRHNA and SNTAGT. The CDR3 has 14 residues. Trimming left V 5 bases short and J 10 bases short, with 15 bases between.

V and J are TRBV4-1 and TRBJ2-2, with 9 bases fitting TRBD1. CDR1 is MGHRA, CDR2 YSYEKL, per germline. V shed 1 base and J 6 bases; nucleotides not matched to a gene: 9. This CDR3 comprises 17 residues. The CDR3 bases are TGCGCCAGCAGCCAAGTCCATCGGACAGGGGCCCCCGGGGAGCTGTTTTTT. It codes for CASSQVHRTGAPGELFF.

The chain joins TRBV29-1 to TRBJ2-7; 7 bases are a match to TRBD1. CDR3 size: 13 residues. J lost 0 bases, V lost 5 bases, and 4 bases had no gene match. The germline V gene encodes CDR1 SQVTM and CDR2 ANQGSEA. CDR3 protein: CSVRQGDSYEQYF. The CDR3 DNA follows: TGCAGCGTTAGGCAGGGGGACTCCTACGAGCAGTACTTC.

There are a few counts of this clone. The V and J genes are TRBV24-1 and TRBJ2-3, with 9 nucleotides matching TRBD2. The CDR3 is made up of 24 amino acids. Germline V lookup: CDR1 KGHDR, CDR2 SFDVKD. V was clipped by 4 bases and J by 0 bases; unmatched bases: 28. The CDR3 spells CATSDRVVRPSLAGGISSTDTQYF. The CDR3 nucleotides read TGTGCCACCAGTGACCGAGTCGTAAGGCCGTCTTTGGCGGGGGGGATCTCTAGCACAGATACGCAGTATTTT.

This chain links TRBV7-9 with TRBJ1-2; TRBD1 agrees at 9 bases. This CDR3 is built from 17 residues. With 0 bases clipped from V and 2 bases from J, the junction kept 7 bases outside the gene matches. The germline V gene has CDR1 SEHNR and CDR2 FQNEAQ (reference sequence). The DNA for the CDR3 is TGTGCCAGCAGCTTAGCCCGCGGACAGGGGAGGAACTATGGCTACACCTTC. Translation gives CASSLARGQGRNYGYTF.

The V call is TRBV4-2, the J call TRBJ1-2; D remains ambiguous. The CDR3 is 13 amino acids. The V and J ends lost 1 base and 6 bases respectively, with 9 bases between them. CDR1 LGHNA and CDR2 YNFKEQ come from the germline V gene. The CDR3 here is CASSQVGRDGYTF. CDR3 sequence (DNA): TGTGCCAGCAGCCAAGTAGGGAGAGATGGCTACACCTTC.

This sequence joins TRBV11-3 and TRBJ2-3; 11 positions agree with TRBD2. CDR3 length: 17 residues. The V gene end was trimmed by 4 bases and the J gene end by 1 base; junction bases not matched to a gene: 7. Germline values: CDR1 SGHNT, CDR2 YENEEA. CDR3 residues: CASSSPSLAGGTDTQYF. CDR3 nucleotide sequence: TGTGCCAGCAGCTCGCCATCACTAGCGGGGGGCACAGATACGCAGTATTTT.

The chain is built from TRBV11-1 and TRBJ1-5, with unresolved D. V was trimmed by 2 bases and J by 6 bases, leaving 11 bases between them. Germline assignment: CDR1 SGHAT and CDR2 FQDESV (reference sequence). The CDR3 is 14 residues long. CDR3 protein: CASSLRGIGQPQHF. The CDR3 nucleotides read TGTGCCAGCAGCTTACGAGGAATTGGTCAGCCCCAGCATTTT.

The CDR3 sequence is CASSQGREQYF. Here the CDR3 DNA reads TGTGCCAGCAGCCAAGGGCGGGAGCAGTACTTC. V is TRBV3-1 (or the pseudogene TRBV3-2) and J is TRBJ2-7; D unresolved. This CDR3 has 11 amino acids. The V end was cut by 1 base, the J end by 7 bases, with 5 bases between. Per the germline V gene, CDR1 is LGHDT and CDR2 is YNNKEL (reference sequence).

CDR3 nucleotides: TGTGCCAGCAGCCAAGCCCCCTCACTAGCGGTCTCCAATGAGCAGTTCTTC. Translated, it gives CASSQAPSLAVSNEQFF. The chain has TRBV11-3 and TRBJ2-1, with TRBD2 matching over 8 bases. J was trimmed by 6 bases and V by 5 bases; bases with no gene match: 15. The CDR3 covers 17 residues. Germline assignment: CDR1 SGHNT and CDR2 YENEEA.

The V and J genes are TRBV2 and TRBJ2-5; D gene uncertain. V lost 1 base and J lost 0, with 3 bases in between. This CDR3 comprises 13 residues. Germline CDR1 and CDR2: SNHLY and FYNNEI. The CDR3 loop reads CASSEDYQETQYF. CDR3 sequence (DNA): TGTGCCAGCAGTGAAGACTACCAAGAGACCCAGTACTTC.

The chain has TRBV13 and TRBJ1-6, with TRBD1 matching 8 bases. Losses at the gene ends were 4 bases for V and 8 bases for J; bases not matched to a gene: 7. Germline V gene data show CDR1 as PRHDT and CDR2 as FYEKMQ (reference sequence). The CDR3 is 15 residues long. The CDR3 is CASSYLTGVDSPLHF. The CDR3 nucleotides are TGTGCCAGCAGCTACCTGACAGGGGTTGATTCACCCCTCCACTTT.

Worth noting for this clone: The junction differs from germline at one of its ends, possibly a read error. The chain is built from TRBV9 and TRBJ2-2; D perhaps matches TRBD2 (7 bases). This CDR3 is built from 18 residues. CDR1 and CDR2 from the germline V gene are SGDLS and YYNGEE. The CDR3: CASRVGFGGALNTGELFF. In DNA, the CDR3 is TGTGCCAGCCGCGTGGGTTTTGGGGGGGCCTTGAACACCGGGGAGCTGTTTTTT.

The chain links TRBV6-5 to TRBJ1-2, with D perhaps TRBD1 (6 bases). Trimming cost V 4 bases and J 3 bases, with 15 bases left between them. Per germline, CDR1 MNHEY and CDR2 SVGAGI. CDR3 length equals 15 residues. CDR3 nucleotide sequence: TGTGCCAGCAGTTCCCAGGCAGGGGTCTACTATGGCTACACCTTC. Translation gives CASSSQAGVYYGYTF.

This chain uses TRBV30 with TRBJ1-6, with 9 bases identical to TRBD1. The V and J ends lost 2 bases and 12 bases, in that order; junction bases with no gene match: 11. The CDR3 totals 15 residues. Germline V gene data show CDR1 as GTSNPN and CDR2 as SVGIG (reference sequence). The CDR3 sequence: CAWSFSPGQGVPLHF. The DNA of the CDR3 is TGTGCCTGGAGTTTCTCACCGGGACAGGGCGTACCCCTCCACTTT. Supplemented by reference TRBV30 and TRBJ1-6, the full variable domain reads SQTIHQWPATLVQPVGSPLSLECTVEGTSNPNLYWYRQAAGRGLQLLFYSVGIGQISSEVPQNLSASRPQDRQFILSSKKLLLSDSGFYLCAWSFSPGQGVPLHFGNGTRLTVT.

This rearrangement joins TRBV1 to TRBJ2-3; TRBD2, the D gene given by the table, was not confirmed from the DNA. TRBV1 is recorded as a pseudogene. This CDR3 comprises 14 residues. This chain's CDR3 is CTSRALTLTDTQYF. The CDR3 DNA is TGCACCAGCAGGGCCCTAACACTAACAGATACGCAGTATTTT.

The rearrangement links TRBV3-1 (or the pseudogene TRBV3-2) to TRBJ1-5; a weak D match, TRBD1 (5 bases). Trimming stripped 1 base from V and 2 bases from J, with 9 bases between. Per the germline V gene, CDR1 is LGHDT and CDR2 is YNNKEL (reference sequence). This CDR3 spans 15 amino acids. The chain's CDR3 is CASSQGGGGNQPQHF. In nucleotides, the CDR3 is TGTGCCAGCAGCCAAGGGGGAGGGGGCAATCAGCCCCAGCATTTT.

In this sample, this clone turned up a few times. The genes are TRBV5-6 and TRBJ1-6; 7 bases map to TRBD1. V gave up 3 bases and J gave up 9 bases; unmatched junction bases: 9. Germline CDR1 and CDR2: SGHDT and YYEEEE. This CDR3 is built from 15 residues. The CDR3: CASSSIDRDVSPLHF. In DNA form, the CDR3 reads TGTGCCAGCAGCTCAATAGACAGGGATGTTTCACCCCTCCACTTT.

The chain recombines TRBV2 with TRBJ1-3; 7 positions agree with TRBD1. This CDR3 is built from 14 residues. Germline CDR1 is SNHLY and CDR2 is FYNNEI. V was pared by 1 base and J by 4 bases, with 1 base of the junction left unmatched. CDR3: CASSEVTGGNTIYF. Written as DNA, the CDR3 is TGTGCCAGCAGTGAAGTGACAGGGGGAAACACCATATATTTT.

The chain has TRBV15 and TRBJ2-7; TRBD1 is a possible D gene (6 bases). The germline gives CDR1 LNHNV, CDR2 YYDKDF (reference sequence). This CDR3 comprises 15 residues. V was cut by 0 bases and J by 9 bases, with 18 bases left in between. The CDR3 spells CATSRDRQGSSSQYF. The DNA for the CDR3 is TGTGCCACCAGCAGAGATAGGCAGGGGAGCAGCTCGCAGTACTTC.

The chain has TRBV9 and TRBJ2-1; 11 nucleotides agree with TRBD2. V shed 0 bases, J shed 7 bases, and the junction held 15 bases outside the gene matches. Germline V gives CDR1 SGDLS, CDR2 YYNGEE. The CDR3 runs 19 residues. CDR3 sequence (DNA): TGTGCCAGCAGCGTAGATACTAGCGGGAGACGTGGTGGACAGAATGAGCAGTTCTTC. This codes for CASSVDTSGRRGGQNEQFF.

In this sample, this clone turned up many times. The rearrangement joins TRBV7-3 to TRBJ2-1; a possible D gene is TRBD1 (6 bases). CDR1 and CDR2 from the germline V gene are SGHTA and FQGTGA. CDR3 size: 12 residues. V gave up 2 bases and J gave up 9 bases, with 8 bases separating them. The CDR3 DNA follows: TGTGCCAGCAGCTTAGAAGGGGGTGAGCAGTTCTTC. This encodes CASSLEGGEQFF.

The chain employs TRBV27 and TRBJ2-1; maybe TRBD2 (6 bases). Trimming pared 5 bases from V and 3 bases from J, leaving 17 bases between. Per the germline V gene, CDR1 is MNHEY and CDR2 is SMNVEV (reference sequence). The CDR3 has 16 residues. CDR3 loop: CASSTPGPSVYNEQFF. CDR3 coding DNA: TGTGCCAGCAGTACCCCCGGGCCTAGCGTCTACAATGAGCAGTTCTTC.

CDR3 sequence (DNA): TGTGCCAGCAGTGAGGGTCCGACAGGGGCTGGAAACACCATATATTTT. Its translation is CASSEGPTGAGNTIYF. This sequence joins TRBV25-1 and TRBJ1-3; 8 bases are shared with TRBD1. V lost 3 bases and J lost 2; bases outside the gene matches: 6. The CDR3 length is 16 residues. The germline CDR1 and CDR2 sequences are MGHDK and SYGVNS.

V gene TRBV29-1 combines with J gene TRBJ1-2; the D gene is possibly TRBD1 (5 bases). The CDR3 runs to 13 residues. V was trimmed by 3 bases and J by 4 bases, leaving 12 bases between them. Germline V gene lookup returns CDR1 SQVTM and CDR2 ANQGSEA. The CDR3 nucleotides read TGCAGCGTTGAGAGCGACAGTCTCTATGGCTACACCTTC. Translation gives CSVESDSLYGYTF.

The genes are TRBV9 and TRBJ2-5, with 9 bases matching TRBD2. The CDR3 length is 17 residues. V shed 0 bases, J shed 3 bases, and the junction held 9 bases outside the gene matches. Germline loops: CDR1 SGDLS, CDR2 YYNGEE. The CDR3 is CASSVGIAGAAEETQYF. The CDR3 DNA is TGTGCCAGCAGCGTAGGAATAGCGGGGGCCGCCGAAGAGACCCAGTACTTC. The variable domain in full, with the rest retrieved from reference TRBV9 and TRBJ2-5, is DSGVTQTPKHLITATGQRVTLRCSPRSGDLSVYWYQQSLDQGLQFLIQYYNGEERAKGNILERFSAQQFPDLHSELNLSSLELGDSALYFCASSVGIAGAAEETQYFGPGTRLLVL.